The 10 T cell receptor beta chains in this list originate from one sample, sequenced in a study of T cell repertoires in cytomegalovirus infection. MiXCR was run by TCRdb on the reads, yielding one entry per CDR3 protein. The sample has some 200,000 distinct CDR3 sequences; 8% to 10% are singletons. Sequencing used PBMCs. These TCRs come from a human donor in good health (CMV status not recorded). Some clones in this sample may be carry-over from other donors' samples.

This clonotype was counted many times. The J gene is TRBJ2-5, the V gene TRBV7-8, with 8 positions matching TRBD2. CDR3 length equals 14 residues. Germline assignment: CDR1 SGHVS and CDR2 FQNEAQ. V lost 4 bases, J lost 1 base, and 2 bases stayed unmatched. CDR3 DNA: TGTGCCAGCAGCTCCGGACTAGCCCAAGAGACCCAGTACTTC. Translation gives CASSSGLAQETQYF.

This clonotype appeared many times. V is TRBV19 and J is TRBJ1-5; 9 positions match TRBD1. The V gene end was trimmed by 5 bases and the J gene end by 6 bases; junction bases not matched to a gene: 14. This CDR3 region has 17 residues. CDR1 LNHDA and CDR2 SQIVND come from the germline V gene (reference sequence). The DNA for the CDR3 is TGTGCCAGTAGTCCCTGGCAAGGACAGGGGCTTTTTCAGCCCCAGCATTTT. It encodes CASSPWQGQGLFQPQHF.

The sample holds many counts of this clonotype. The CDR3 nucleotides are TGTGCCAGCAGCTCGACAGGGATTTGGGGTGAGCAGTACTTC. This sequence encodes CASSSTGIWGEQYF. The V call is TRBV6-1, the J call TRBJ2-7; TRBD1 matches 7 bases. Germline trimming cut 6 bases from V and 7 bases from J; bases unmatched to any gene: 12. CDR3 length: 14 residues. Germline CDR1 reads MNHNS; CDR2 reads SASEGT.

In its sample, this clonotype was seen many times. The V and J genes are TRBV7-9 and TRBJ2-3; 7 bases align to TRBD2. The germline gives CDR1 SEHNR, CDR2 FQNEAQ (reference sequence). V lost 5 bases and J lost 0; bases outside the gene matches: 8. The CDR3 spans 16 residues. Here the CDR3 reads CASSPRGSGSTDTQYF. The CDR3 DNA reads as TGTGCCAGCAGCCCCCGGGGTAGCGGGAGCACAGATACGCAGTATTTT.

The chain uses TRBV2 and TRBJ2-7, with D tentatively TRBD1 (5 bases). The CDR3 is 14 amino acids. Germline assignment: CDR1 SNHLY and CDR2 FYNNEI. The V end was cut by 6 bases, the J end by 3 bases, with 15 bases between. In nucleotides, the CDR3 is TGTGCCAGCAGACCAGTGACAGAGAGCTACGAGCAGTACTTC. This gives the protein CASRPVTESYEQYF.

This clonotype was detected ten times or more. The rearrangement uses TRBV20-1 and TRBJ1-6; perhaps TRBD1 as D (5 bases). Per germline, CDR1 DFQATT and CDR2 SNEGSKA (reference sequence). V lost 1 base and J lost 10, with 14 bases in between. The CDR3 sequence is 14 residues long. CDR3 DNA sequence: TGCAGTGCTAGAGTGCGAAGGGGTGACTCACCCCTCCACTTT. This translates into CSARVRRGDSPLHF.

On this clonotype itself: This may arise from a read error, as a much more abundant clone is one base away. The chain employs TRBV7-3 and TRBJ2-7, with D possibly being TRBD2 (6 bases). The CDR3 totals 13 residues. Germline CDR1 reads SGHTA; CDR2 reads FQGTGA. The CDR3 sequence is CASRGGVSYEPYF. CDR3 sequence (DNA): TGTGCCAGCAGGGGGGGAGTCTCCTACGAGCCGTACTTC.

The sample holds one count of this clonotype. With a much larger clone just one base away, this may be a read error. This rearrangement joins TRBV2 to TRBJ1-3; maybe TRBD1 (5 bases). Germline V gene lookup returns CDR1 SNHLY and CDR2 FYNNEI. The CDR3 runs to 14 residues. CDR3 amino acids: CASSPGTPGNTMYF. CDR3 DNA sequence: TGTGCCAGCAGTCCTGGGACTCCTGGAAACACCATGTATTTT.

This chain connects TRBV29-1 to TRBJ2-2; 11 nucleotides agree with TRBD2. In germline, CDR1 is SQVTM, CDR2 ANQGSEA. The J segment lost 8 bases and the V segment lost 0 bases, leaving 11 bases of the junction unmatched. This CDR3 region has 17 residues. The DNA of the CDR3 is TGCAGCGTTGAAGATAGCGCACTAGCGGGAGCCTTGGGGGAGCTGTTTTTT. Protein: CSVEDSALAGALGELFF.

This clonotype was seen many times. The chain combines TRBV19 with TRBJ1-2; D ambiguous. Trimming took 4 bases from V and 3 from J, leaving 9 bases between them. Looked up from germline, CDR1 is LNHDA and CDR2 is SQIVND (reference sequence). The CDR3 length is 13 residues. CDR3 DNA: TGTGCCAGTAGTAGGGGAACGGACTATGGCTACACCTTC. This sequence encodes CASSRGTDYGYTF. The complete variable domain, with remaining parts taken from reference TRBV19 and TRBJ1-2, reads DGGITQSPKYLFRKEGQNVTLSCEQNLNHDAMYWYRQDPGQGLRLIYYSQIVNDFQKGDIAEGYSVSREKKESFPLTVTSAQKNPTAFYLCASSRGTDYGYTFGSGTRLTVV.